These 23 T cell receptor beta chains originate from one sample sequenced in a study of blood T cell repertoires in COVID-19. Sequencing was performed with immunoSEQ multiplex PCR; in TCRdb, only in-frame clones are kept and a portion is missing. Seen here are fewer than 300,000 clones, 75% to 95% observed once, and the top ten hold 1% to 1.3%. The sequencing input was PBMCs or T cells enriched from blood (not recorded which). These receptors were collected from a woman between 25 and 40 years old who had recovered from COVID-19.

In this sample, this clone turned up once. This chain uses TRBV4-2 with TRBJ2-4; 11 nucleotides align to TRBD2. The J segment lost 1 base and the V segment lost 0 bases, leaving 8 bases of the junction unmatched. This CDR3 has 19 residues. Germline V lookup: CDR1 LGHNA, CDR2 YNFKEQ. Here the CDR3 DNA reads TGTGCCAGCAGCCAAGATGTTACTAGCGGGAGTTCGGCCAAAAACATTCAGTACTTC. Translating it yields CASSQDVTSGSSAKNIQYF.

V is TRBV10-3 and J is TRBJ2-2; D is possibly TRBD2 (6 bases). The CDR3 has 14 amino acids. Trimming cost V 6 bases and J 4 bases, with 12 bases left between them. CDR1 is ENHRY, CDR2 SYGVKD, per germline. The CDR3 nucleotides are TGTGCCATCAGCGGGCGGGATAGCACCGGGGAGCTGTTTTTT. Amino acid sequence: CAISGRDSTGELFF.

The chain recombines TRBV29-1 with TRBJ1-1; D uncertain. Between the trimmed V and J ends, which lost 6 bases and 1 base, there was a span of 6 bases. Germline V gives CDR1 SQVTM, CDR2 ANQGSEA. The CDR3 is made up of 11 amino acids. The CDR3 loop reads CSVLQNTEAFF. The CDR3 bases are TGCAGCGTACTACAGAACACTGAAGCTTTCTTT.

The rearrangement links TRBV18 to TRBJ2-7; the D is unclear. V was shortened by 3 bases and J by 4 bases, with 16 bases between the two germline ends. Germline V gene lookup returns CDR1 KGHSH and CDR2 LQKENI. CDR3 length: 15 residues. The CDR3 coding sequence is TGTGCCAGCTCACCCTCTCAGGATCGGCCGTACGAGCAGTACTTC. Protein: CASSPSQDRPYEQYF.

Turning to this clone: At one end the junction does not follow the germline gene, possibly because of a read error. The V and J genes are TRBV7-7 and TRBJ2-2; 14 bases match TRBD2. Germline lookup yields CDR1 SSHAT and CDR2 FNYEAQ (reference sequence). The CDR3 extends over 17 amino acids. CDR3 coding DNA: TGTGCTAGCAGCCCGGGACTAGCGGGAGCGGGCACCGGGGAGCTGTTTTTT. Translation gives CASSPGLAGAGTGELFF.

The chain recombines TRBV9 with TRBJ2-7; 12 bases align to TRBD2. The CDR3 totals 15 residues. With 3 bases clipped from V and 2 bases from J, the junction kept 3 bases outside the gene matches. Looked up from germline, CDR1 is SGDLS and CDR2 is YYNGEE. This chain's CDR3 is CASSESSGRAYEQYF. The DNA for the CDR3 is TGTGCCAGCAGCGAATCTAGCGGGAGGGCCTACGAGCAGTACTTC.

The gene calls are TRBV5-8 and TRBJ1-1, with TRBD1 as a possible D gene (5 bases). The germline V gene encodes CDR1 SGHTS and CDR2 YDEGEE. Trimming left V 5 bases short and J 11 bases short, with 19 bases between. The CDR3 loop spans 13 amino acids. CDR3 sequence: CASRASGTLRAFF. The DNA of the CDR3 is TGTGCCAGCAGGGCTTCAGGGACTTTACGGGCTTTCTTT. The variable domain in full, completed from reference TRBV5-8 and TRBJ1-1, reads EAGVTQSPTHLIKTRGQQATLRCSPISGHTSVYWYQQALGLGLQFLLWYDEGEERNRGNFPPRFSGRQFPNYSSELNVNALELEDSALYLCASRASGTLRAFFGQGTRLTVV.

The V and J genes are TRBV13 and TRBJ2-3; 15 bases fit TRBD2. This CDR3 has 16 residues. V dropped 6 bases and J dropped 7; count of bases not matched to a gene: 8. Germline loops: CDR1 PRHDT, CDR2 FYEKMQ (reference sequence). As DNA, the CDR3 is TGTGCCAGCAGTTATAAAGGACTAGCGGGAGGGCATACGCAGTATTTT. It specifies CASSYKGLAGGHTQYF.

The chain couples TRBV19 to TRBJ2-3; TRBD1 matches at 9 bases. With 1 base clipped from V and 3 bases from J, the junction kept 5 bases outside the gene matches. CDR3 length: 16 amino acids. Germline CDR1 LNHDA, CDR2 SQIVND (reference sequence). The CDR3 DNA follows: TGTGCCAGTAGTATAGGGACAGGGGACGTGACAGATACGCAGTATTTT. Residues: CASSIGTGDVTDTQYF.

The chain is built from TRBV27 and TRBJ2-1; a possible D gene is TRBD2 (6 bases). The V gene's germline CDR1 is MNHEY and CDR2 SMNVEV (reference sequence). This CDR3 comprises 15 residues. V lost 3 bases to trimming and J lost 2 bases, with 11 bases between them. The CDR3 reads CASSFSGSPYNEQFF. Here the CDR3 DNA reads TGTGCCAGCAGTTTCAGCGGGTCCCCCTACAATGAGCAGTTCTTC.

This chain joins TRBV29-1 and TRBJ2-2; TRBD2 is a possible D gene (7 bases). Per the germline V gene, CDR1 is SQVTM and CDR2 is ANQGSEA. V was cut by 6 bases and J by 5 bases, with 22 bases left in between. The CDR3 sequence is 16 residues long. This CDR3 reads CSVSTRPGGRTGELFF. As DNA, the CDR3 is TGCAGCGTCTCTACCAGACCGGGGGGCCGGACCGGGGAGCTGTTTTTT.

The J gene is TRBJ2-3, the V gene TRBV27; 11 bases align to TRBD2. This CDR3 contains 16 residues. The germline CDR1 and CDR2 sequences are MNHEY and SMNVEV (reference sequence). Unmatched junction bases numbered 9, after V lost 5 bases and J lost 5 bases. This CDR3 is CASSPYSGRALDTQYF. The CDR3, as DNA: TGTGCCAGCAGTCCTTATAGCGGGAGGGCCCTAGATACGCAGTATTTT.

For the CDR3, the DNA is TGTGCCAGCAGCCGAGGACAGGGAGGTCAGGAGCAGTACTTC. This encodes CASSRGQGGQEQYF. This sequence joins TRBV5-5 and TRBJ2-7, with 8 bases aligning to TRBD1. The CDR3 length is 14 residues. Trimming at V came to 4 bases and at J to 7 bases, leaving 10 bases not matched to a gene. Germline CDR1 SGHKS, CDR2 YYEKEE (reference sequence).

V is TRBV20-1 and J is TRBJ2-1; D not resolved. V was shortened by 3 bases and J by 0 bases, with 9 bases between the two germline ends. Germline CDR1 DFQATT, CDR2 SNEGSKA (reference sequence). This CDR3 spans 14 amino acids. The CDR3 protein is CSASFLSSYNEQFF. In DNA form, the CDR3 reads TGCAGTGCTAGTTTCCTAAGCTCCTACAATGAGCAGTTCTTC.

The chain joins TRBV7-2 to TRBJ1-5; D not certain. V was clipped by 0 bases and J by 4 bases, with 4 bases between them. The CDR3 totals 13 residues. Germline CDR1 reads SGHTA; CDR2 reads FQGNSA. CDR3 coding DNA: TGTGCCAGCAGCTTAGCCCCGAATCAGCCCCAGCATTTT. This encodes CASSLAPNQPQHF.

The rearrangement uses TRBV9 and TRBJ2-1; 9 bases are shared with TRBD1. With V trimmed by 1 base and J by 1 base, 3 bases remained unmatched. From germline, CDR1 is SGDLS and CDR2 YYNGEE. This CDR3 is 16 amino acids long. CDR3 in DNA: TGTGCCAGCAGCGTACCACAGGGGGCTTCCTACAATGAGCAGTTCTTC. The encoded protein is CASSVPQGASYNEQFF.

The chain carries TRBV15 and TRBJ1-1; D ambiguous. The V gene's germline CDR1 is LNHNV and CDR2 YYDKDF (reference sequence). Trimming took off 0 bases at V and 0 bases at J, with 8 bases between the two ends. This CDR3 is 15 amino acids long. For the CDR3, the DNA is TGTGCCACCAGCAGAGAACATACCATGAACACTGAAGCTTTCTTT. It specifies CATSREHTMNTEAFF.

V usage is TRBV5-1 and J usage is TRBJ2-5, with D perhaps TRBD2 (5 bases). The germline gives CDR1 SGHRS, CDR2 YFSETQ. The CDR3 runs 14 residues. V lost 4 bases, J lost 4 bases, and 14 bases lay in between. CDR3 in amino acids: CASSRSSRGETQYF. In DNA, the CDR3 is TGCGCCAGCAGCCGGAGTAGCCGGGGAGAGACCCAGTACTTC. The whole variable domain, remainder taken from reference TRBV5-1 and TRBJ2-5, is KAGVTQTPRYLIKTRGQQVTLSCSPISGHRSVSWYQQTPGQGLQFLFEYFSETQRNKGNFPGRFSGRQFSNSRSEMNVSTLELGDSALYLCASSRSSRGETQYFGPGTRLLVL.

This clone was seen a single time. The chain has TRBV28 and TRBJ1-2; TRBD1 aligns across 7 bases. Unmatched junction bases numbered 14, after V lost 7 bases and J lost 3 bases. Germline assignment: CDR1 MDHEN and CDR2 SYDVKM. The CDR3 has 16 amino acids. This chain's CDR3 is CASTPMDRRGDYGYTF. The DNA for the CDR3 is TGTGCCAGCACCCCGATGGACAGGCGAGGGGACTATGGCTACACCTTC.

The chain recombines TRBV3-1 (or the pseudogene TRBV3-2) with TRBJ2-1, with 7 bases that match TRBD2. Trimming removed 3 bases from V and 6 bases from J; junction bases left unmatched: 2. CDR1 is LGHDT and CDR2 is YNNKEL in the germline V gene (reference sequence). This CDR3 has 13 residues. The CDR3 nucleotides are TGTGCCAGCAGCCAGACTAGCCGCAATGAGCAGTTCTTC. It translates to CASSQTSRNEQFF.

The chain recombines TRBV7-9 with TRBJ2-1, with a possible D match to TRBD2 (5 bases). V gave up 4 bases and J gave up 2 bases, with 15 bases separating them. The CDR3 extends over 16 amino acids. Germline V gene data show CDR1 as SEHNR and CDR2 as FQNEAQ (reference sequence). CDR3 sequence reads: CASSSLNGNTYNEQFF. Written as DNA, the CDR3 is TGTGCCAGCAGCTCTCTTAACGGGAACACCTACAATGAGCAGTTCTTC. Variable domain in full (rest from reference TRBV7-9 and TRBJ2-1): DTGVSQNPRHKITKRGQNVTFRCDPISEHNRLYWYRQTLGQGPEFLTYFQNEAQLEKSRLLSDRFSAERPKGSFSTLEIQRTEQGDSAMYLCASSSLNGNTYNEQFFGPGTRLTVL.

The genes are TRBV27 and TRBJ1-5; D might be TRBD1 (6 bases). Germline V lookup: CDR1 MNHEY, CDR2 SMNVEV (reference sequence). V was shortened by 6 bases and J by 3 bases, with 18 bases between the two germline ends. This CDR3 is 16 amino acids long. The CDR3 reads CASREFMGATNQPQHF. The CDR3 nucleotides are TGTGCCAGCAGGGAATTCATGGGGGCCACCAATCAGCCCCAGCATTTT.

The rearrangement joins TRBV5-5 to TRBJ1-1; TRBD1 is a possible D gene (5 bases). Germline values: CDR1 SGHKS, CDR2 YYEKEE (reference sequence). This CDR3 region has 13 residues. Trimming took off 2 bases at V and 1 base at J, with 6 bases between the two ends. This chain's CDR3 is CASSLGENTEAFF. CDR3 DNA sequence: TGTGCCAGCAGCTTAGGGGAGAACACTGAAGCTTTCTTT.